These 20 T cell receptor beta chains were sequenced from one sample in a study of shared clonotypes between healthy human individuals. Sequenced by immunoSEQ multiplex PCR; TCRdb stores in-frame clones only, minus some. The sample comprises 1.5 million to 1.9 million clones, about 98% of which are singletons, and roughly 0.4% rests with the top ten. Source material: naive CD4+ T cells sorted from blood. Subset: CD45RA+ positively selected. The receptor set was obtained from a man aged 25-45 years in good health.

J is TRBJ2-7 and V is TRBV5-1; 8 bases are a match to TRBD2. Trimming at V came to 4 bases and at J to 1 base, leaving 7 bases not matched to a gene. The CDR3 spans 15 residues. CDR1 is SGHRS and CDR2 is YFSETQ in the germline V gene. The CDR3 protein is CASSLTSGRSYEQYF. The CDR3 DNA is TGCGCCAGCAGCCTAACTAGCGGTAGGTCCTACGAGCAGTACTTC.

This sequence joins TRBV29-1 and TRBJ1-1, with D maybe TRBD1 (5 bases). The CDR3 totals 13 residues. V lost 6 bases, J lost 0 bases, and 11 bases lay in between. Germline V CDR1 and CDR2: SQVTM, ANQGSEA. For the CDR3, the DNA is TGCAGCGTGAGAGGGGATGTGAACACTGAAGCTTTCTTT. Translated, it gives CSVRGDVNTEAFF.

This clone came up once. This chain connects TRBV11-2 to TRBJ1-2; D may be TRBD1 (6 bases). The CDR3 loop spans 15 amino acids. Looked up from germline, CDR1 is SGHAT and CDR2 is FQNNGV. The V end was cut by 4 bases, the J end by 9 bases, with 21 bases between. The CDR3 DNA sequence: TGTGCCAGCAGCTCCCGACAGGTCGGTGGTTTTAGCTACACCTTC. Translating gives CASSSRQVGGFSYTF.

The chain combines TRBV4-3 with TRBJ2-7, with 7 bases aligning to TRBD2. The germline CDR1 and CDR2 sequences are LGHNA and YSLEER. Unmatched junction bases numbered 7, after V lost 0 bases and J lost 2 bases. This CDR3 has 16 amino acids. DNA for the CDR3: TGCGCCAGCAGCCAAGATTCGGGAGGCTCCCCCTACGAGCAGTACTTC. As protein: CASSQDSGGSPYEQYF.

The chain recombines TRBV5-1 with TRBJ1-4; 7 bases map to TRBD1. J lost 5 bases, V lost 4 bases, and 5 bases had no gene match. Germline V gene lookup returns CDR1 SGHRS and CDR2 YFSETQ. This CDR3 spans 14 amino acids. The CDR3 DNA sequence: TGCGCCAGCAGCCCCGGCAGGGGGAATGAAAAACTGTTTTTT. Residues: CASSPGRGNEKLFF.

The V and J genes are TRBV14 and TRBJ1-5; a weak D match, TRBD1 (6 bases). The CDR3 runs to 16 residues. V was cut by 3 bases and J by 1 base, with 13 bases left in between. The V gene's germline CDR1 is SGHDN and CDR2 FVKESK. CDR3 sequence: CASSHSPQGSNQPQHF. The CDR3 region has the DNA TGTGCCAGCAGCCACTCCCCACAGGGCAGCAATCAGCCCCAGCATTTT.

The rearrangement links TRBV4-2 to TRBJ2-7; 9 bases are a match to TRBD2. V dropped 1 base and J dropped 4; count of bases not matched to a gene: 2. The germline V gene encodes CDR1 LGHNA and CDR2 YNFKEQ. The CDR3 contains 14 residues. This chain's CDR3 is CASSQVSGRYEQYF. The CDR3 DNA reads as TGTGCCAGCAGCCAAGTAAGCGGGAGGTACGAGCAGTACTTC.

This chain uses TRBV19 with TRBJ1-5; D might be TRBD1 (6 bases). CDR3 length equals 14 residues. V lost 6 bases to trimming and J lost 2 bases, with 11 bases between them. From germline, CDR1 is LNHDA and CDR2 SQIVND (reference sequence). The CDR3 reads CASSQGRGNQPQHF. The CDR3 DNA sequence: TGTGCCAGTAGCCAGGGGCGAGGCAATCAGCCCCAGCATTTT.

The chain links TRBV6-5 to TRBJ2-2; D is uncertain. The CDR3 contains 13 residues. Germline V gives CDR1 MNHEY, CDR2 SVGAGI. V lost 6 bases, J lost 4 bases, and 9 bases lay in between. CDR3 nucleotides: TGTGCCAGCAGAACGTCCCCCACCGGGGAGCTGTTTTTT. Protein product: CASRTSPTGELFF.

This sequence joins TRBV7-9 and TRBJ2-7; tentatively, D is TRBD1 (6 bases). The germline CDR1 and CDR2 sequences are SEHNR and FQNEAQ (reference sequence). The CDR3 consists of 14 residues. The V end was cut by 5 bases, the J end by 2 bases, with 13 bases between. For the CDR3, the DNA is TGTGCCAGCAGCACACCCCAGGGGACCTACGAGCAGTACTTC. It codes for CASSTPQGTYEQYF.

CDR3 loop: CASSPHPDSPYGYTF. For the CDR3, the DNA is TGTGCCAGCAGCCCGCACCCGGACAGCCCCTATGGCTACACCTTC. The chain joins TRBV5-4 to TRBJ1-2; the D gene is possibly TRBD1 (6 bases). The CDR3 loop spans 15 amino acids. Germline V gene sequence: CDR1 SGHNT, CDR2 YYREEE (reference sequence). V lost 4 bases and J lost 4, with 17 bases in between.

The chain joins TRBV20-1 to TRBJ1-3; maybe TRBD1 (5 bases). CDR3 size: 11 residues. Germline V lookup: CDR1 DFQATT, CDR2 SNEGSKA (reference sequence). V lost 6 bases, J lost 4 bases, and 7 bases lay in between. The CDR3 here is CSAEGGNTIYF. The DNA of the CDR3 is TGCAGTGCGGAGGGGGGAAACACCATATATTTT.

This clone was seen just once. V and J are TRBV5-6 and TRBJ2-7; TRBD1 might be the D (6 bases). The V gene's germline CDR1 is SGHDT and CDR2 YYEEEE. The length of the CDR3 is 15 residues. The V gene lost 1 base and the J gene lost 0 bases, with 11 bases spanning the gap. CDR3 DNA: TGTGCCAGCAGCTTGTTGGGACAAGACTCCTACGAGCAGTACTTC. Amino acids: CASSLLGQDSYEQYF.

The rearrangement joins TRBV14 to TRBJ2-2; 15 nucleotides match TRBD2. The germline gives CDR1 SGHDN, CDR2 FVKESK. V shed 5 bases and J 3 bases; nucleotides not matched to a gene: 7. The CDR3 spans 18 residues. The CDR3 sequence: CASSSGLAGGWYTGELFF. CDR3 nucleotide sequence: TGTGCCAGCAGCTCGGGACTAGCGGGAGGATGGTACACCGGGGAGCTGTTTTTT.

V and J are TRBV12-5 and TRBJ2-2; the D gene is possibly TRBD1 (5 bases). V lost 4 bases and J 5 bases, leaving 8 bases between the germline ends. CDR1 and CDR2 from the germline V gene are LGHNT and FRNRAP. This CDR3 comprises 13 residues. Here the CDR3 DNA reads TGTGCTAGTGGTTACGGACATACCGGGGAGCTGTTTTTT. It specifies CASGYGHTGELFF.

The chain carries TRBV6-5 and TRBJ2-2; the D is unclear. The germline V and J ends were trimmed by 3 bases and 3 bases, with 11 bases remaining between them. In germline, CDR1 is MNHEY, CDR2 SVGAGI. The CDR3 runs to 15 residues. The CDR3 protein is CASSYWGTHTGELFF. In DNA form, the CDR3 reads TGTGCCAGCAGTTATTGGGGAACCCACACCGGGGAGCTGTTTTTT.

The J gene is TRBJ1-1, the V gene TRBV5-5; the D gene is possibly TRBD1 (5 bases). CDR1 and CDR2 (germline): SGHKS, YYEKEE (reference sequence). The ends were cut back, 1 base at V and 0 bases at J, with 7 bases in the middle. The CDR3 covers 14 residues. The chain's CDR3 is CASSLTGLNTEAFF. CDR3 DNA: TGTGCCAGCAGCTTGACAGGCCTGAACACTGAAGCTTTCTTT.

The chain links TRBV4-3 to TRBJ2-2; D ambiguous. The CDR3 covers 16 residues. CDR1 and CDR2 (germline): LGHNA, YSLEER. V was shortened by 3 bases and J by 6 bases, with 17 bases between the two germline ends. The CDR3 DNA reads as TGCGCCAGCAGCCATCACCGGCCACCCTCGGCCGGGGAGCTGTTTTTT. This translates into CASSHHRPPSAGELFF.

V gene TRBV6-1 combines with J gene TRBJ2-4; TRBD2 matches 7 bases. This CDR3 has 16 amino acids. Germline lookup yields CDR1 MNHNS and CDR2 SASEGT. The trim removed 2 bases at V and 7 bases at J, leaving 11 bases unmatched. The CDR3 region has the DNA TGTGCCAGCAGTGAAACCCCTGGAATCGGGAGGAACATTCAGTACTTC. Its protein is CASSETPGIGRNIQYF.

J is TRBJ2-7 and V is TRBV7-6; TRBD2 matches 8 bases. CDR1 is SGHVS, CDR2 FNYEAQ, per germline. The V and J ends lost 4 bases and 5 bases, in that order; junction bases with no gene match: 13. This CDR3 is 16 amino acids long. The CDR3 DNA sequence: TGTGCCAGCAGCTCACCCGGTCCAGCGGGAGATGACGAGCAGTACTTC. Protein: CASSSPGPAGDDEQYF.